This TCR beta chain was identified in a study of blood T cell repertoires in COVID-19. The wider study: The cDNA or gDNA used as material had been derived from T cells, B-cell-depleted T cells, or PBMCs.

In the original processing: Reference gene primer amplification gave estimated nucleated cell counts. Generated by immunoSEQ multiplex PCR, the TCRdb table keeps only in-frame clones and is missing some. The DNA was the basis for D and trimming; V, J and clone size are from that table. In the table there are more than 140,000 clones, approximately 86% of which are singletons. This CDR3 spans 14 amino acids. CDR1 is LNHNV, CDR2 YYDKDF, per germline (reference sequence). The junction had 10 bases not matched to a gene; V was cut back by 8 bases and J by 3 bases. The receptor was derived from a woman aged 60 to 75 with acute or convalescent COVID-19. The material sequenced was peripheral blood. The chain couples TRBV15 to TRBJ2-7; 7 bases are shared with TRBD2. The CDR3 DNA sequence: TGTGCCACCTCGGGCAGCGGGGTCGGCTACGAGCAGTACTTC. Translation gives CATSGSGVGYEQYF.